This T cell receptor beta chain is drawn from a study of beta chain features in type 1 diabetes. The wider study: Investigators examined under 140 million sorted cells across all samples.

This clone was seen more than once but under ten times. Its antigen is not identified. V was clipped by 6 bases and J by 9 bases, with 18 bases between them. Per germline, CDR1 MDHEN and CDR2 SYDVKM. This CDR3 has 14 amino acids. Each of the sorted populations had a purity greater than 98%. Study-wide points: Type 1 diabetes patients had moderately but significantly shorter TCRB CDR3s in all four CD4+ subsets.

cDNA synthesis used the whole RNA isolate, giving expressed TCRB sequences. Profiling relied on immunoSEQ multiplex PCR, and the TCRdb table lists in-frame clones only, not all of them. The sample includes about 700,000 clones, roughly an eighth of them seen just once. Sequenced input: naive CD4+ T cells from blood. The chain links TRBV28 to TRBJ2-1; D may correspond to TRBD1 or TRBD2 (6 bases each). The sequence was obtained from a man younger than 35 with type 1 diabetes. CDR3 residues: CASSDGGRLGEQFF. CDR3 DNA sequence: TGTGCCAGCAGCGACGGGGGCAGGCTTGGTGAGCAGTTCTTC.